The source of this T cell receptor beta chain is a study of control samples from healthy donors and cancer patients. Sequencing was performed with immunoSEQ multiplex PCR; in TCRdb, only in-frame clones are kept and a portion is missing. The data show 130,000 to 150,000 clones, 93% seen once. Trimming at V came to 2 bases and at J to 5 bases, leaving 5 bases not matched to a gene. From germline, CDR1 is SGHTA and CDR2 FQGTGA. The CDR3 consists of 15 residues. The V call is TRBV7-3, the J call TRBJ2-3, with 9 bases that match TRBD2. The material sequenced was blood. This sequence was found in a man aged 18 to 35 in good health. CDR3 in DNA: TGTGCCAGCAGCTTAGGGACTAGCCTAAGAGATACGCAGTATTTT. This encodes CASSLGTSLRDTQYF.